Detailed here is one T cell receptor (beta chain). Its antigen is as yet unknown. The record originates from a study of T cell responses to AZD1222 COVID-19 vaccine. Study results and limitations: The reported proportion of spike-specific TCRs targeting unmutated variant regions was nearly half.

Method: immunoSEQ multiplex PCR; TCRdb's copy keeps in-frame clones and lacks some. The table lists almost 35,000 clones, roughly nine tenths of them singletons, with approximately 7% in the top ten. Deletions cut 5 bases from V and 5 bases from J, with 12 bases between. Per the germline V gene, CDR1 is MDHEN and CDR2 is SYDVKM. The CDR3 has 13 residues. The rearrangement joins TRBV28 to TRBJ1-1, with D unclear. The TCR sequence derives from an adult in good health. Specimen: peripheral blood, collected on day 0 of AZD1222 vaccination. The CDR3 sequence is CASSRTVGTEAFF. The CDR3 DNA sequence: TGTGCCAGCAGTCGCACAGTTGGGACTGAAGCTTTCTTT. The whole variable domain, filled in from reference TRBV28 and TRBJ1-1, reads DVKVTQSSRYLVKRTGEKVFLECVQDMDHENMFWYRQDPGLGLRLIYFSYDVKMKEKGDIPEGYSVSREKKERFSLILESASTNQTSMYLCASSRTVGTEAFFGQGTRLTVV.